A single sample gave rise to the 16 T cell receptor beta chains below, sequenced in a study of PD-1 blockade in classical Hodgkin lymphoma. Assay used: immunoSEQ multiplex PCR; TCRdb lists only in-frame clones, some missing. The repertoire holds 35,000 to 45,000 clones, over 55% seen once, with around 3% in the top ten. Brentuximab vedotin exposure varied, and every patient relapsed after autologous stem cell transplantation. The source was peripheral blood mononuclear cells (PBMCs), collected at baseline. The receptors here all came from a human donor with classical Hodgkin lymphoma.

The chain employs TRBV9 and TRBJ2-1, with D uncertain. The CDR3 length is 13 residues. The V gene lost 3 bases and the J gene lost 6 bases, with 10 bases spanning the gap. CDR1 and CDR2 from the germline V gene are SGDLS and YYNGEE. CDR3 region: CASSEIQGNEQFF. CDR3 DNA sequence: TGTGCCAGCAGCGAGATACAAGGCAATGAGCAGTTCTTC.

The chain links TRBV7-8 to TRBJ1-2; D gene uncertain. Trimming pared 5 bases from V and 6 bases from J, leaving 13 bases between. Germline V lookup: CDR1 SGHVS, CDR2 FQNEAQ. The CDR3 is 13 amino acids. The CDR3 DNA reads TGTGCCAGCAGCCTCGACCCGGGGAATGGCTACACCTTC. This translates into CASSLDPGNGYTF.

The chain has TRBV5-6 and TRBJ2-1; perhaps TRBD2 as D (6 bases). From germline, CDR1 is SGHDT and CDR2 YYEEEE. This CDR3 comprises 15 residues. V was clipped by 0 bases and J by 8 bases, with 15 bases between them. CDR3 sequence: CASSLDPAGGYEQFF. The DNA for the CDR3 is TGTGCCAGCAGCTTGGACCCAGCGGGTGGGTATGAGCAGTTCTTC.

A single count supports this clone. V gene TRBV2 combines with J gene TRBJ1-1; 11 nucleotides agree with TRBD1. CDR3 length equals 14 residues. Germline V gives CDR1 SNHLY, CDR2 FYNNEI. The CDR3 protein is CASRRTGGREEAFF. As DNA, the CDR3 is TGTGCTTCAAGGCGGACAGGGGGCCGGGAAGAAGCTTTCTTT.

This chain uses TRBV6-5 with TRBJ1-1, with TRBD1 matching 7 bases. Looked up from germline, CDR1 is MNHEY and CDR2 is SVGAGI. V was pared by 7 bases and J by 0 bases, with 5 bases of the junction left unmatched. CDR3 length: 14 amino acids. CDR3 sequence: CASMEGAVNTEAFF. The CDR3 coding sequence is TGTGCCAGCATGGAGGGGGCTGTGAACACTGAAGCTTTCTTT.

CDR3 nucleotides: TGTGCCAGCTCACCATACACCGGGGAGCTGTTTTTT. It yields the protein CASSPYTGELFF. The chain is built from TRBV18 and TRBJ2-2; D remains unclear. Per germline, CDR1 KGHSH and CDR2 LQKENI. Trimming took off 2 bases at V and 3 bases at J, with 1 base between the two ends. The CDR3 is 12 residues long.

This sequence joins TRBV18 and TRBJ2-1, with 8 nucleotides matching TRBD2. The germline gives CDR1 KGHSH, CDR2 LQKENI. The CDR3 length is 16 residues. V lost 0 bases and J lost 2; bases outside the gene matches: 3. CDR3 nucleotides: TGTGCCAGCTCACCACCCTCGGGACTAGCCTACAATGAGCAGTTCTTC. Its protein product is CASSPPSGLAYNEQFF.

The gene calls are TRBV5-1 and TRBJ1-1, with D perhaps TRBD1 (6 bases). This CDR3 comprises 15 residues. Germline assignment: CDR1 SGHRS and CDR2 YFSETQ. Trimming left V 0 bases short and J 5 bases short, with 14 bases between. The CDR3 is CASSLEGGRGTEAFF. The CDR3 DNA is TGCGCCAGCAGCTTGGAGGGGGGGCGCGGGACTGAAGCTTTCTTT.

The CDR3 loop reads CASSFYREDTDTQYF. CDR3 sequence (DNA): TGTGCCAGCAGCTTTTACAGGGAAGACACAGATACGCAGTATTTT. This chain joins TRBV5-6 and TRBJ2-3, with D tentatively TRBD1 (6 bases). The CDR3 totals 15 residues. Germline lookup yields CDR1 SGHDT and CDR2 YYEEEE. Trimming took 2 bases from V and 2 from J, leaving 12 bases between them. The full variable domain, its missing parts supplied by reference TRBV5-6 and TRBJ2-3, is DAGVTQSPTHLIKTRGQQVTLRCSPKSGHDTVSWYQQALGQGPQFIFQYYEEEERQRGNFPDRFSGHQFPNYSSELNVNALLLGDSALYLCASSFYREDTDTQYFGPGTRLTVL.

This chain joins TRBV7-2 and TRBJ2-5, with 10 bases lining up with TRBD2. The end of the DNA is better explained by TRBJ2-7, so the J call may be wrong. This CDR3 has 15 residues. The germline CDR1 and CDR2 sequences are SGHTA and FQGNSA. CDR3 sequence (DNA): TGTGCCAGCAGCCAACTAGCGGGGACTTCCTACGAGCAGTACTTC. Encoded protein: CASSQLAGTSYEQYF.

The chain has TRBV9 and TRBJ1-1; D might be TRBD1 (6 bases). The CDR3 spans 14 residues. Deletions cut 0 bases from V and 0 bases from J, with 6 bases between. Germline loops: CDR1 SGDLS, CDR2 YYNGEE. CDR3 in DNA: TGTGCCAGCAGCGTAGGGACAGTGAACACTGAAGCTTTCTTT. Its protein is CASSVGTVNTEAFF. Drawing the rest from reference TRBV9 and TRBJ1-1, the complete variable domain is DSGVTQTPKHLITATGQRVTLRCSPRSGDLSVYWYQQSLDQGLQFLIQYYNGEERAKGNILERFSAQQFPDLHSELNLSSLELGDSALYFCASSVGTVNTEAFFGQGTRLTVV.

The V and J genes are TRBV30 and TRBJ1-5, with D maybe TRBD1 (5 bases). The germline V and J ends were trimmed by 2 bases and 4 bases, with 9 bases remaining between them. The CDR3 runs 13 residues. Germline lookup yields CDR1 GTSNPN and CDR2 SVGIG (reference sequence). CDR3 region: CAWSREGNQPQHF. CDR3 sequence (DNA): TGTGCCTGGAGTAGAGAGGGGAATCAGCCCCAGCATTTT.

This chain links TRBV7-2 with TRBJ1-4; no reliable D call. V shed 1 base and J shed 0 bases, with 6 bases lying between them. There are 15 residues in the CDR3. CDR1 SGHTA and CDR2 FQGNSA come from the germline V gene. The chain's CDR3 is CASSLVLATNEKLFF. In DNA, the CDR3 is TGTGCCAGCAGCTTAGTCCTAGCAACTAATGAAAAACTGTTTTTT. Together with reference TRBV7-2 and TRBJ1-4, the CDR3 gives the full variable domain: GAGVSQSPSNKVTEKGKDVELRCDPISGHTALYWYRQSLGQGLEFLIYFQGNSAPDKSGLPSDRFSAERTGGSVSTLTIQRTQQEDSAVYLCASSLVLATNEKLFFGSGTQLSVL.

V and J are TRBV19 and TRBJ2-7, with D possibly being TRBD1 (6 bases). V lost 4 bases, J lost 5 bases, and 12 bases lay in between. The CDR3 length is 13 residues. The V gene's germline CDR1 is LNHDA and CDR2 SQIVND (reference sequence). The CDR3 protein is CASSTITGHEQYF. The DNA of the CDR3 is TGTGCCAGTAGTACGATAACAGGGCACGAGCAGTACTTC.

This clone was seen just once. The chain joins TRBV11-2 to TRBJ2-5; D is possibly TRBD2 (6 bases). In germline, CDR1 is SGHAT, CDR2 FQNNGV. V lost 3 bases, J lost 5 bases, and 7 bases lay in between. The CDR3 is made up of 12 amino acids. CDR3 protein: CASSLEGETQYF. DNA of the CDR3: TGTGCCAGCAGCTTGGAGGGGGAGACCCAGTACTTC.

This clone has a single count. The chain joins TRBV6-1 to TRBJ1-2; D is ambiguous. Germline-derived CDR1 and CDR2 are MNHNS and SASEGT. This CDR3 comprises 13 residues. V was clipped by 1 base and J by 14 bases, with 17 bases between them. The CDR3 bases are TGTGCCAGCAGTGAAGAGATTGGGTTTAGCACTACCTTC. Its translation is CASSEEIGFSTTF.